This passage covers 5 T cell receptor beta chains from one sample sequenced in a study of T-cell memory formation after mild COVID-19 (dated by TCRdb to the early 2020s). Library preparation employed 5' RACE. Sequencing was performed on an Illumina NovaSeq 6000. TCRdb trimmed public reads at Q25 via fastp, called clones via MiXCR and kept in-frame beta chains. Identical CDR3 proteins give one entry, which carries the most common genes and DNA. The sample records approximately 170,000 distinct CDR3 sequences, 10% to 15% of which are singletons. Approximately 3.5% of the sample comes from the top ten. Sequencing used PBMCs or a T cell subset sorted from them (not recorded which). These receptors all come from a man aged 18 to 29 who had mild COVID-19 (a few samples of this study predate the infection). The sample titles of this study are shuffled in the database, so cell type and time point are left out; the donor was told from shared clones.

This clonotype was detected many times. This chain links TRBV5-1 with TRBJ2-1; 7 positions match TRBD2. CDR1 SGHRS and CDR2 YFSETQ come from the germline V gene. The CDR3 has 14 amino acids. The V gene end was trimmed by 0 bases and the J gene end by 6 bases; junction bases not matched to a gene: 3. The CDR3 DNA sequence: TGCGCCAGCAGCTTGGACGGGGGGTTCAATGAGCAGTTCTTC. Its protein is CASSLDGGFNEQFF. Filled out from reference TRBV5-1 and TRBJ2-1, the complete variable domain reads KAGVTQTPRYLIKTRGQQVTLSCSPISGHRSVSWYQQTPGQGLQFLFEYFSETQRNKGNFPGRFSGRQFSNSRSEMNVSTLELGDSALYLCASSLDGGFNEQFFGPGTRLTVL.

The chain couples TRBV7-9 to TRBJ1-2; no firm D call. Trimming shortened V by 3 bases and J by 4 bases, and 12 bases separated the two germline ends. The CDR3 has 14 amino acids. The V gene's germline CDR1 is SEHNR and CDR2 FQNEAQ (reference sequence). The CDR3 sequence is CASSFSASTYGYTF. CDR3 sequence (DNA): TGTGCCAGCAGCTTTTCGGCCAGCACCTATGGCTACACCTTC.

The table lists this clonotype with many counts. The rearrangement uses TRBV12-3 or TRBV12-4 and TRBJ1-1; no reliable D call. Between the trimmed V and J ends, which lost 6 bases and 1 base, there was a span of 9 bases. The length of the CDR3 is 13 residues. CDR3 region: CASSFDGNTEAFF. CDR3 nucleotides: TGTGCCAGCAGCTTCGATGGGAACACTGAAGCTTTCTTT.

This clonotype was detected a few times. The CDR3 coding sequence is TGCGCCAGCAGCTTGCAGGGGACTAGCGTCGAGACCCAGTACTTC. This codes for CASSLQGTSVETQYF. V usage is TRBV5-1 and J usage is TRBJ2-5; the match to TRBD2 covers 10 bases. J gave up 5 bases and V 1 base, and 5 bases lay outside the gene matches. Germline CDR1 reads SGHRS; CDR2 reads YFSETQ. The CDR3 has 15 residues.

This clonotype turned up a few times. The chain couples TRBV12-3 or TRBV12-4 to TRBJ2-6; D possibly uses TRBD1 or TRBD2 (5 bases each). CDR3 length: 15 amino acids. Deletions cut 4 bases from V and 0 bases from J, with 7 bases between. Written as DNA, the CDR3 is TGTGCCAGCAGTTGGGGGAACTCTGGGGCCAACGTCCTGACTTTC. Amino acid sequence: CASSWGNSGANVLTF.